The present entry profiles one T cell receptor beta chain with its context. The CDR3 consists of 12 residues. Germline lookup yields CDR1 SGHVS and CDR2 FQNEAQ. V lost 3 bases to trimming and J lost 8 bases; unmatched junction nucleotides: 0. These data come from a study of technical replicates of blood from a few donors. The repertoire was sequenced with immunoSEQ multiplex PCR; TCRdb's copy has only in-frame clones and lacks some. This table holds just under 85,000 clones, around 90% found once. The chain employs TRBV7-8 and TRBJ2-1; 8 bases agree with TRBD1. The clonotype originates from a human donor in good health. Sequenced material: T cells isolated from PBMCs. The CDR3 region is CASSLTGDEQFF. DNA for the CDR3: TGTGCCAGCAGCTTGACAGGGGATGAGCAGTTCTTC.